This T cell receptor beta chain was sequenced during a study of radiotherapy plus CTLA-4 blockade in lung cancer. General observations from the study: Together with interferon-beta, which increased in serum after radiation, early dynamic changes in blood T cell clones were reportedly the best predictors of response.

Points on this clone: Its specificity is unknown.

Germline V gene lookup returns CDR1 MNHEY and CDR2 SVGAGI. The ends lost 2 bases at V and 6 bases at J; junction bases unmatched: 4. The CDR3 consists of 14 residues. The method was immunoSEQ multiplex PCR; TCRdb's version includes in-frame clones alone and lacks a portion of them. This sample carries roughly 90,000 clones, more than 60% of them seen once, and the ten largest clones take more than 3.5%. The sequences come from peripheral blood, collected from a patient treated with radiotherapy plus ipilimumab. The TCR was taken from a human donor with non-small cell lung cancer who had a partial response to radiotherapy plus ipilimumab. Some clones in this sample may be carry-over from other donors' samples. This sequence joins TRBV6-5 and TRBJ2-1; 7 bases are shared with TRBD1. The CDR3 DNA sequence: TGTGCCAGCAGTTACCTGGGACAGATCAATGAGCAGTTCTTC. It specifies CASSYLGQINEQFF.